This T cell receptor beta chain derives from a study of beta chain features in type 1 diabetes. Study as a whole: There were 107,917,701 sorted cells examined across all samples.

The germline V and J ends were trimmed by 7 bases and 5 bases, with 15 bases remaining between them. The CDR3 is made up of 13 amino acids. Germline assignment: CDR1 SGHRS and CDR2 YFSETQ. This clone was detected only a few times. Reverse transcribing all isolated RNA meant expressed TCRB transcripts were sequenced. Method: immunoSEQ multiplex PCR; TCRdb's copy keeps in-frame clones and lacks some. The sample includes around 250,000 clones, roughly an eighth of them seen just once. The receptor comes from a woman in her thirties or forties in good health. The material sequenced was naive CD4+ T cells from blood. The chain has TRBV5-1 and TRBJ1-1; D gene ambiguous. CDR3 bases: TGCGCCAGCTATCAGGAGGCCGTAACTGAAGCTTTCTTT. Translated: CASYQEAVTEAFF.